This is a list of T cell receptor beta chains from one sample in a study of cytomegalovirus exposure and HLA in healthy donors. TCRdb keeps only in-frame clones here, not all; method: immunoSEQ multiplex PCR. The sample lists 46,000 or so clones; 55% to 75% were seen once. Sequencing was performed on PBMCs. The receptors here all came from a man aged 60 to 69 in good health and CMV-seropositive. Both conserved end residues are part of each CDR3. A D gene is named only where the DNA matches it firmly. Expanded clones are given a class, and other clones once, few, many or no size at all.

-,TRBJ1-2,TRBV4-1,-,TGCGCCAGCAGCCCCCGGGGGGAACCCGTCTATGGCTACACCTTC,CASSPRGEPVYGYTF
-,TRBJ2-5,TRBV5-5,once,TGTGCCAGCAGCTTGGTCGGAGAGACCCAGTACTTC,CASSLVGETQYF
-,TRBJ2-3,TRBV2,-,TGTGCCAGCAGTGTAGACGGGCCTAGGGGAGATACGCAGTATTTT,CASSVDGPRGDTQYF
TRBD2,TRBJ2-7,TRBV28,-,TGTGCCAGCAGTGCTAGCGGGAGGTTTCACGAGCAGTACTTC,CASSASGRFHEQYF
-,TRBJ1-1,TRBV30,-,TGTGCCTGGAGTGGTTCGGGAGGCAGTGAAGCTTTCTTT,CAWSGSGGSEAFF
-,TRBJ2-7,TRBV27,few,TGTGCCAGCAGTTATAGGGAGAGCTCCTACGAGCAGTACTTC,CASSYRESSYEQYF
-,TRBJ2-5,TRBV25-1,-,TGTGCCAGCAGTGGACTAGCCGGAGGGGGGAGAGAGACCCAGTACTTC,CASSGLAGGGRETQYF
TRBD2,TRBJ2-5,TRBV10-3,-,TGTGCCATCAGGGAAGCGGGAGGGGAGACCCAGTACTTC,CAIREAGGETQYF
-,TRBJ2-7,TRBV27,few,TGTGCCAGGAGGGCCTTATTCGAGCAGTACTTC,CARRALFEQYF
-,TRBJ1-2,TRBV27,once,TGTGCCAGCAGTTTATACCAGGGTGGTGGCTACACCTTC,CASSLYQGGGYTF
-,TRBJ2-7,TRBV4-1,-,TGCGCCAGCAGCCAAGAGGACAGCTACGAGCAGTACTTC,CASSQEDSYEQYF
-,TRBJ2-7,TRBV19,-,TGTGCCAGTAGCTTTAGCGGAGTAGTCTACGAGCAGTACTTC,CASSFSGVVYEQYF
TRBD1,TRBJ2-7,TRBV29-1,-,TGCAGCGTTGAATGGGTGGGACAGGGGGTTTGTAAGGAAATCTACGAGCAGTACTTC,CSVEWVGQGVCKEIYEQYF
TRBD1,TRBJ2-7,TRBV4-1,-,TGCGCCAGCAGCCAGGACAGGGGTCCGCTGGGGGAGCAGTACTTC,CASSQDRGPLGEQYF
TRBD1,TRBJ2-7,TRBV5-1,-,TGCGCCAGCAGCTTTTCGGCCACGGGACAGGGGCAACGGGAGCAGTACTTC,CASSFSATGQGQREQYF
TRBD2,TRBJ2-7,TRBV4-1,-,TGCGCCAGCAGCTGGCGGGAGGGGGGGGAGCAGTACTTC,CASSWREGGEQYF
TRBD2,TRBJ2-7,TRBV6-5,-,TGTGCCAGCAGTGCGGCTAGCGGGAGATCCTACGAGCAGTACTTC,CASSAASGRSYEQYF
TRBD1,TRBJ2-7,TRBV9,-,TGTGCCAGCAGCGTAGAGGGACAGGGTGGCGGCGAGCAGTACTTC,CASSVEGQGGGEQYF
-,TRBJ1-3,TRBV4-1,-,TGCGCCAGCAGCCTAGAGAGTAATCCCTTTTCGGGAAACACCATATATTTT,CASSLESNPFSGNTIYF
TRBD2,TRBJ2-5,TRBV7-9,-,TGTGCCAGCAGCTTCGGGACTAGCGGGAGGCCTTGGGACTTC,CASSFGTSGRPWDF
-,TRBJ1-5,TRBV4-2,once,TGTGCCAGCAGCCAAGATGGGGCAGGTTATCAGCCCCAGCATTTT,CASSQDGAGYQPQHF
-,TRBJ1-5,TRBV4-2,-,TGTGCCAGCAGCCAAGGGACAGTTAGCAATCAGCCCCAGCATTTT,CASSQGTVSNQPQHF
TRBD2,TRBJ2-7,TRBV9,-,TGTGCCAGCAGCGTGGGCGGGACTAGCTCCTACGAGCAGTACTTC,CASSVGGTSSYEQYF
-,TRBJ2-2,TRBV7-3,-,TGTGCCAGCAGCCCCGGCACCGGGGAGCTGTTTTTT,CASSPGTGELFF
-,TRBJ2-3,TRBV4-1,-,TGCGCCAGCAGCCAAGGGTGGCTGGAGGAAGGGGATACGCAGTATTTT,CASSQGWLEEGDTQYF
TRBD2,TRBJ2-1,TRBV9,-,TGTGCCAGCAGCGTAGTTGAGGGAGGGCCGTATGAGCAGTTCTTC,CASSVVEGGPYEQFF
-,TRBJ2-4,TRBV4-1,-,TGCGCCAGCAGCCAAGATCGGGAAAACATTCAGTACTTC,CASSQDRENIQYF
TRBD2,TRBJ2-1,TRBV14,-,TGTGCCAGCAGCCAAGGGCTAGCGGGGTTCCTAGAGCAGTTCTTC,CASSQGLAGFLEQFF
-,TRBJ2-5,TRBV7-9,-,TGTGCCAGCAGCTTTGACAGAGAAGAGACCCAGTACTTC,CASSFDREETQYF
-,TRBJ2-2,TRBV28,-,TGTGCCAGCAGTCTTGTGTCAGGGACCGGGGAGCTGTTTTTT,CASSLVSGTGELFF
-,TRBJ2-1,TRBV4-2,-,TGTGCCAGCAGCCAGGGACTCGAGGAAGGTGAGCAGTTCTTC,CASSQGLEEGEQFF
-,TRBJ2-5,TRBV6-5,-,TGTGCCAGCAGTTACGTCCCTGGACAGTATCAAGAGACCCAGTACTTC,CASSYVPGQYQETQYF
TRBD2,TRBJ2-1,TRBV11-2,-,TGTGCCAGCAGCTTGGGGCTTGGACTAGCGGGAGTTCGGAGCAATGAGCAGTTCTTC,CASSLGLGLAGVRSNEQFF